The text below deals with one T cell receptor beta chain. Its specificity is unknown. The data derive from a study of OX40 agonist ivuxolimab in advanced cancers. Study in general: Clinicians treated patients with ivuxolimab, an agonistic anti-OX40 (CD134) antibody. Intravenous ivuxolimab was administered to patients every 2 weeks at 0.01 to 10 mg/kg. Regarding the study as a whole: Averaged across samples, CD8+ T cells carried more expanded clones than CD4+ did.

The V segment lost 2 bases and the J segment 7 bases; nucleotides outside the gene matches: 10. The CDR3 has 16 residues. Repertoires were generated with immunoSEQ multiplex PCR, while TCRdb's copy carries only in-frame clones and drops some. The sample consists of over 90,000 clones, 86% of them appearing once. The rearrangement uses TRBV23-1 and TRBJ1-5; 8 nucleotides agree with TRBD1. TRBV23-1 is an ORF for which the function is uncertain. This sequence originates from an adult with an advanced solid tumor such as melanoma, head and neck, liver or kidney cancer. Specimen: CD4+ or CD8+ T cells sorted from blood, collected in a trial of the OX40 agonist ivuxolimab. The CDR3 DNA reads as TGCGCCAGCAGTCAAACTGAGGACAGGGTACAACAGCCCCAGCATTTT. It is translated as CASSQTEDRVQQPQHF.